This TCR beta chain stems from a study of T cells after yellow fever vaccination. Overall study context: Fractions containing few cells were prepared with SMART-Seq v4 Ultra Low Input.

The TCR cDNA carried a universal primer site and UMIs from 5'RACE template switching. Using its own MiXCR run on the 5' RACE reads, TCRdb lists one record per CDR3 protein. This table holds fewer than 100,000 distinct CDR3 sequences, 4.5% to 6% found once. The specimen was CD8+ T cells sorted from PBMCs, collected 10 days after the yellow fever booster vaccination. This TCR was recovered from a man between 18 and 35 years old who received the YFV17D yellow fever vaccine.

CDR3 sequence: CASSETTGVSSYNEQFF. The CDR3 nucleotides are TGTGCCAGCAGTGAAACGACAGGGGTCAGCTCCTACAATGAGCAGTTCTTC. The V and J genes are TRBV6-4 and TRBJ2-1; the match to TRBD1 covers 8 bases. From germline, CDR1 is MRHNA and CDR2 SNTAGT. This CDR3 has 17 amino acids. The trim removed 3 bases at V and 0 bases at J, leaving 7 bases unmatched.